Shown below are 25 T cell receptor beta chains from a single sample sequenced in a study of T cell responses to AZD1222 COVID-19 vaccine. Libraries were prepared by immunoSEQ multiplex PCR; TCRdb keeps only in-frame clonotypes and omits some of them. The sample has under 140,000 clones, about 81% seen once. The sequencing used peripheral blood, collected on day 0 of AZD1222 vaccination. The receptors stem from an adult in good health.

This chain connects TRBV6-5 to TRBJ2-7; D may be TRBD2 (5 bases). Trimming took off 0 bases at V and 2 bases at J, with 11 bases between the two ends. Germline V gene sequence: CDR1 MNHEY, CDR2 SVGAGI. The CDR3 covers 15 residues. The CDR3 nucleotides read TGTGCCAGCAGTTACTCGCGGACTTACACCTACGAGCAGTACTTC. It translates to CASSYSRTYTYEQYF.

V and J are TRBV7-2 and TRBJ2-7, with 15 bases lining up with TRBD2. This CDR3 is 18 amino acids long. CDR1 SGHTA and CDR2 FQGNSA come from the germline V gene. V was clipped by 4 bases and J by 2 bases; unmatched bases: 9. CDR3 DNA sequence: TGTGCCAGCAGCTCCCAGGGACTAGCGGGAGGCAGCCCCTACGAGCAGTACTTC. Translating gives CASSSQGLAGGSPYEQYF.

This clone was observed a single time. The chain employs TRBV5-1 and TRBJ2-2; no clear D. The V and J ends lost 5 bases and 2 bases respectively, with 13 bases between them. CDR3 length: 15 residues. Germline V CDR1 and CDR2: SGHRS, YFSETQ. DNA for the CDR3: TGCGCCAGCAGAGGGTCTGCCAGTAACACCGGGGAGCTGTTTTTT. Protein product: CASRGSASNTGELFF.

The rearrangement uses TRBV24-1 and TRBJ2-1; 11 nucleotides align to TRBD2. This CDR3 contains 16 residues. Germline loops: CDR1 KGHDR, CDR2 SFDVKD. The J segment lost 2 bases and the V segment lost 3 bases, leaving 2 bases of the junction unmatched. CDR3 region: CATSDLAGGPYNEQFF. The CDR3, as DNA: TGTGCCACCAGTGATCTAGCGGGAGGTCCCTACAATGAGCAGTTCTTC.

The chain carries TRBV5-1 and TRBJ1-2, with D possibly being TRBD1 (5 bases). The V gene lost 4 bases and the J gene lost 2 bases, with 15 bases spanning the gap. Germline loops: CDR1 SGHRS, CDR2 YFSETQ. The CDR3 extends over 15 amino acids. Here the CDR3 DNA reads TGCGCCAGCAGCCCTGGGGTCCAGGGCAACTATGGCTACACCTTC. Translation: CASSPGVQGNYGYTF. The complete variable domain, with remaining parts taken from reference TRBV5-1 and TRBJ1-2, reads KAGVTQTPRYLIKTRGQQVTLSCSPISGHRSVSWYQQTPGQGLQFLFEYFSETQRNKGNFPGRFSGRQFSNSRSEMNVSTLELGDSALYLCASSPGVQGNYGYTFGSGTRLTVV.

The V gene is TRBV4-1, the J gene TRBJ1-2, with D hard to call. The CDR3 is 16 residues long. CDR1 MGHRA and CDR2 YSYEKL come from the germline V gene. Deletions cut 0 bases from V and 0 bases from J, with 11 bases between. The CDR3 DNA reads TGCGCCAGCAGCCAAGATCTACTTCGGACTAACTATGGCTACACCTTC. This gives the protein CASSQDLLRTNYGYTF.

In regard to this clone: A much larger clone differs from this one at a single base, so this may be a read error. The chain couples TRBV6-5 to TRBJ1-5, with 7 bases identical to TRBD1. Germline CDR1 and CDR2: MNHEY and SVGAGI. The CDR3 has 13 residues. Trimming at V came to 4 bases and at J to 4 bases, leaving 1 base not matched to a gene. The CDR3 region has the DNA TGTGCCAGCAGTTTGGACAGGAATCAGCCCCAGCATTTT. Translation gives CASSLDRNQPQHF.

The genes are TRBV5-1 and TRBJ2-7, with 10 bases fitting TRBD1. CDR3 size: 14 residues. V shed 3 bases and J 3 bases; nucleotides not matched to a gene: 3. The germline V gene encodes CDR1 SGHRS and CDR2 YFSETQ. The DNA for the CDR3 is TGCGCCAGCAGCTGGGACAGGGGTCGCTACGAGCAGTACTTC. The encoded protein is CASSWDRGRYEQYF.

The chain recombines TRBV19 with TRBJ2-6; the D is unclear. CDR1 and CDR2 from the germline V gene are LNHDA and SQIVND (reference sequence). V was pared by 3 bases and J by 1 base, with 7 bases between. The CDR3 totals 15 residues. CDR3: CASSIMASGANVLTF. CDR3 bases: TGTGCCAGTAGTATTATGGCGTCTGGGGCCAACGTCCTGACTTTC.

The V gene is TRBV5-4, the J gene TRBJ1-2, with TRBD1 as a possible D gene (6 bases). This CDR3 region has 14 residues. The V and J ends lost 4 bases and 5 bases respectively, with 15 bases between them. Germline V gene sequence: CDR1 SGHNT, CDR2 YYREEE (reference sequence). The CDR3 DNA reads as TGTGCCAGCAGCCTGTCGAACAGGGATTATGGCTACACCTTC. This sequence encodes CASSLSNRDYGYTF. Filled out from reference TRBV5-4 and TRBJ1-2, the complete variable domain reads ETGVTQSPTHLIKTRGQQVTLRCSSQSGHNTVSWYQQALGQGPQFIFQYYREEENGRGNFPPRFSGLQFPNYSSELNVNALELDDSALYLCASSLSNRDYGYTFGSGTRLTVV.

This clone was seen only a few times. CDR3 DNA sequence: TGTGCCAGCAGAAGGGGGGAGCGGCCCACAGATACGCAGTATTTT. Translated: CASRRGERPTDTQYF. The chain recombines TRBV7-2 with TRBJ2-3, with D possibly called TRBD1 or TRBD2 (6 bases each). CDR1 and CDR2 (germline): SGHTA, FQGNSA. The CDR3 sequence is 15 residues long. V lost 6 bases, J lost 2 bases, and 15 bases lay in between. Drawing the rest from reference TRBV7-2 and TRBJ2-3, the complete variable domain is GAGVSQSPSNKVTEKGKDVELRCDPISGHTALYWYRQSLGQGLEFLIYFQGNSAPDKSGLPSDRFSAERTGGSVSTLTIQRTQQEDSAVYLCASRRGERPTDTQYFGPGTRLTVL.

The rearrangement joins TRBV6-5 to TRBJ2-7; possibly TRBD2 for D (6 bases). Germline CDR1 is MNHEY and CDR2 is SVGAGI. V lost 7 bases and J lost 6, with 16 bases in between. This CDR3 has 13 amino acids. CDR3: CASMTVGRSEQYF. CDR3 bases: TGTGCCAGCATGACCGTAGGGAGGAGCGAGCAGTACTTC.

This chain links TRBV4-3 with TRBJ1-5; D not certain. Germline values: CDR1 LGHNA, CDR2 YSLEER. Trimming pared 0 bases from V and 0 bases from J, leaving 18 bases between. The CDR3 extends over 19 amino acids. CDR3 sequence reads: CASSQEPYGSSGSNQPQHF. CDR3 nucleotides: TGCGCCAGCAGCCAAGAACCTTACGGGTCTTCAGGTAGCAATCAGCCCCAGCATTTT.

This clone was picked up one time. CDR3 DNA sequence: TGTGCCTGGCGAAACCCCCCGGGACTAGCGGGGCGAAAAGAGACCCAGTACTTC. It encodes CAWRNPPGLAGRKETQYF. V and J are TRBV30 and TRBJ2-5, with 13 bases matching TRBD2. The CDR3 extends over 18 amino acids. CDR1 is GTSNPN and CDR2 is SVGIG in the germline V gene (reference sequence). After removal of 5 bases from V and 3 bases from J, the junction contained 15 bases not matched to a gene.

The V and J genes are TRBV7-2 and TRBJ1-1; tentative D call: TRBD1 (5 bases). The V gene's germline CDR1 is SGHTA and CDR2 FQGNSA. Trimming cost V 4 bases and J 5 bases, with 14 bases left between them. The CDR3 extends over 14 amino acids. Written as DNA, the CDR3 is TGTGCCAGCAGCTGGCAGGGACTAAATACTGAAGCTTTCTTT. Translation: CASSWQGLNTEAFF.

The chain joins TRBV18 to TRBJ1-6; TRBD1 might be the D (6 bases). The CDR3 totals 15 residues. Deletions cut 8 bases from V and 10 bases from J, with 21 bases between. Germline V CDR1 and CDR2: KGHSH, LQKENI. The CDR3 region has the DNA TGTGCCAGCACCCAGGGGCAGGAACGCCGATCACCCCTCCACTTT. Translating it yields CASTQGQERRSPLHF.

This clone was observed a handful of times. The chain couples TRBV6-2 or TRBV6-3 to TRBJ1-5; D gene uncertain. Germline loops: CDR1 MNHEY, CDR2 SVGEGT. Trimming removed 0 bases at V and 2 bases at J, with 8 bases between. The CDR3 consists of 15 residues. The chain's CDR3 is CASSYSGSGNQPQHF. In nucleotides, the CDR3 is TGTGCCAGCAGTTACTCGGGCTCTGGCAATCAGCCCCAGCATTTT.

This clone is a singleton in its sample. CDR3 DNA sequence: TGTGCCATCCGAAGGGCAACTAATGAAAAACTGTTTTTT. Translating gives CAIRRATNEKLFF. The V gene is TRBV28, the J gene TRBJ1-4; D unclear. V dropped 10 bases and J dropped 0 bases, with 9 bases sitting between them. This CDR3 region has 13 residues. The germline gives CDR1 MDHEN, CDR2 SYDVKM.

This clone was counted a few times. The V gene is TRBV6-5, the J gene TRBJ2-3, with 13 bases aligning to TRBD2. The V gene's germline CDR1 is MNHEY and CDR2 SVGAGI. Trimming took 4 bases from V and 6 from J; bases not matched to a gene: 7. This CDR3 has 16 residues. CDR3 DNA sequence: TGTGCCAGCAGTTCGGGGACTAGCGGGACCGGGGATACGCAGTATTTT. Translation: CASSSGTSGTGDTQYF.

This clone was observed a single time. This rearrangement joins TRBV6-1 to TRBJ2-2; possible D gene TRBD1, 5 bases. Germline V gene sequence: CDR1 MNHNS, CDR2 SASEGT. CDR3 size: 15 residues. V was pared by 3 bases and J by 1 base, with 9 bases between. The CDR3 nucleotides read TGTGCCAGCAGTGAGCAGGGAAGGAACACCGGGGAGCTGTTTTTT. Translating it yields CASSEQGRNTGELFF.

The rearrangement joins TRBV9 to TRBJ1-1, with D unresolved. The germline gives CDR1 SGDLS, CDR2 YYNGEE. V was clipped by 4 bases and J by 1 base, with 11 bases between them. This CDR3 is built from 14 residues. CDR3 amino acids: CASSTRRENTEAFF. The CDR3 DNA reads as TGTGCCAGCAGCACCCGACGTGAGAACACTGAAGCTTTCTTT.

The V and J genes are TRBV3-1 (or the pseudogene TRBV3-2) and TRBJ2-7; 9 bases agree with TRBD1. There are 16 residues in the CDR3. V lost 1 base, J lost 2 bases, and 6 bases stayed unmatched. The germline gives CDR1 LGHDT, CDR2 YNNKEL (reference sequence). In DNA, the CDR3 is TGTGCCAGCAGCCAAGGCTCCGGGACAGGGACCTACGAGCAGTACTTC. This codes for CASSQGSGTGTYEQYF.

The gene calls are TRBV27 and TRBJ2-4; TRBD2 matches 8 bases. Trimming cost V 3 bases and J 1 base; bases outside gene matches: 8. Germline CDR1 reads MNHEY; CDR2 reads SMNVEV (reference sequence). This CDR3 is 17 amino acids long. The CDR3 sequence: CASSFRLAGGAKNIQYF. In DNA, the CDR3 is TGTGCCAGCAGTTTTCGTCTAGCGGGCGGTGCCAAAAACATTCAGTACTTC.

This clone was counted only a few times. The chain combines TRBV6-2 or TRBV6-3 with TRBJ2-7, with D uncertain. Germline CDR1 reads MNHEY; CDR2 reads SVGEGT. V gave up 4 bases and J gave up 3 bases, with 16 bases separating them. CDR3 length: 15 residues. As DNA, the CDR3 is TGTGCCAGCAGTTCACATAGGGTAGGGATCTACGAGCAGTACTTC. Translated: CASSSHRVGIYEQYF.

The chain is built from TRBV6-5 and TRBJ1-2, with TRBD1 identical over 10 bases. The CDR3 runs to 16 residues. Trimming cost V 3 bases and J 4 bases; bases outside gene matches: 8. Germline V CDR1 and CDR2: MNHEY, SVGAGI. For the CDR3, the DNA is TGTGCCAGCAGTTATATCCGGACAGGGGGATCCTATGGCTACACCTTC. Translating gives CASSYIRTGGSYGYTF.